The present entry profiles one TCR beta chain with its context. This sample was included in a study of cytomegalovirus exposure and HLA in healthy donors. It was with 60 Vbeta and 13 Jbeta primers that the PCR ran. Profiled with immunoSEQ multiplex PCR; TCRdb holds only in-frame clones, not every one. Of some 150,000 clones in the sample, about 82% were seen once. CDR1 SGHRS and CDR2 YFSETQ come from the germline V gene. Losses at the gene ends were 5 bases for V and 1 base for J; bases not matched to a gene: 2. This CDR3 is built from 15 residues. This clonotype was obtained from a male donor in good health and CMV-seronegative. The chain employs TRBV5-1 and TRBJ2-2; TRBD2 aligns across 10 bases. The sample was PBMCs. The CDR3 region has the DNA TGCGCCAGCAGTGCTAGCGGGAGGAACACCGGGGAGCTGTTTTTT. It is translated as CASSASGRNTGELFF.